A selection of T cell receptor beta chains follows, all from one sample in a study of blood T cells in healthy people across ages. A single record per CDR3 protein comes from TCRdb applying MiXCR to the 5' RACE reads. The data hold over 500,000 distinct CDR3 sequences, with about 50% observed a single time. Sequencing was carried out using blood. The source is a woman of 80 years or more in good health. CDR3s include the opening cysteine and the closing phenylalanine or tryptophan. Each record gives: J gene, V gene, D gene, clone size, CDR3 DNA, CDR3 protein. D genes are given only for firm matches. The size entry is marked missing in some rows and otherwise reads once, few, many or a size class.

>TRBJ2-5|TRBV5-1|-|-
TGCGCCAGCAGACAAGGACTCGAAGGGCAAGAGACCCAGTACTTC
CASRQGLEGQETQYF
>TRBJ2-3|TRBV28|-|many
TGTGCCAGCAGTCCACACGGCCGGGATACGCAGTATTTT
CASSPHGRDTQYF
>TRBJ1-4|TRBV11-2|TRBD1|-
TGTGCCAGCAGCCGGGACAGGCCCCACGAAAAACTGTTTTTT
CASSRDRPHEKLFF
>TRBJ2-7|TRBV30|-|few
TGTGCCTGGAGTTTCCAGGGCTACGAGCAGTACTTC
CAWSFQGYEQYF
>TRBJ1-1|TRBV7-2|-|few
TGTGCCAGCAGCCATGGATCTGAAGCTTTCTTT
CASSHGSEAFF
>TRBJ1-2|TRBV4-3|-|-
TGCGCCAGCAGCCAAGATGTGGGAGGGGCGCGGGCTAACTATGGCTACACCTTC
CASSQDVGGARANYGYTF
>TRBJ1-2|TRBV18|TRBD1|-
TGTGCCAGCTCACCACCCCAGGGGGGTGGCTACACCTTC
CASSPPQGGGYTF
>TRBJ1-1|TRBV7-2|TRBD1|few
TGTGCCAGCAGCTCTACCTACAGGGGCTCTGCTGAAGCTTTCTTT
CASSSTYRGSAEAFF
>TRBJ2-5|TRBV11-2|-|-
TGTGCCAGCAGCTTAGAGGCGGAGCGGCCGGAGACCCAGTACTTC
CASSLEAERPETQYF
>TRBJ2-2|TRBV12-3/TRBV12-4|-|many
TGTGCCAGCCACTGGGACCCCGGGGAGCTGTTTTTT
CASHWDPGELFF
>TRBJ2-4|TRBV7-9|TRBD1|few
TGTGCCAGCAGCCGGACAGGGGATAACATTCAGTACTTC
CASSRTGDNIQYF
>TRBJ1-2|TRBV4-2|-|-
TGTGCCAGCTCACCGCCGGGGGGGGACGCGACTTCCCACACCTTC
CASSPPGGDATSHTF
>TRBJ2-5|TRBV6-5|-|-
TGTGCCAGCAGGACCGGGTCTAGCGTAAGAGAGACCCAGTACTTC
CASRTGSSVRETQYF
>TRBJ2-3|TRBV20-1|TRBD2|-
TGCAGTGCTCCCGGGGGAGGGTTATCCGCAGATACGCAGTATTTT
CSAPGGGLSADTQYF
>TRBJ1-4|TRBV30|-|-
TGTGCCTCCCAGGGGCAGCCTAATGAAAAACTGTTTTTT
CASQGQPNEKLFF
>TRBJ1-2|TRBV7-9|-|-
TGTGCCAGCAGCTTAGCGGCAGGAAATGGCTACACCTTC
CASSLAAGNGYTF
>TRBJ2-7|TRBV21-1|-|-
TGTACCAGCAGCGTCGGGACTGCTTACAATGAGCAGTACTTC
CTSSVGTAYNEQYF
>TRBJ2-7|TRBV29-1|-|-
TGCAGCGTGCAATGGACGGCCTCCGACGAGCAGTACTTC
CSVQWTASDEQYF
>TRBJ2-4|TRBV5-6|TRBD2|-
TGTGCCAGCAGCCCCCCGGGGCGGCGGGGGAACATTCAGTACTTC
CASSPPGRRGNIQYF
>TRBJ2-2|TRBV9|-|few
TGTGCCAGCAGCGGAGCCGGGCCCAGTGGGGAGCTGTTTTTT
CASSGAGPSGELFF
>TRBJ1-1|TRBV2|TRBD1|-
TGTGCCAGCAGTGGACCCGGGGCAGGGGGTTTCAGTGTCGCTGAAGCTTTCTTT
CASSGPGAGGFSVAEAFF
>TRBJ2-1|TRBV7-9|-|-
TGTGCCAGCTCCTACCCTATCCATGAGCAGTTCTTC
CASSYPIHEQFF
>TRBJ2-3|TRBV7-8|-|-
TGTGCCAGCAGCTTAGAACAGCTCACAGATACGCAGTATTTT
CASSLEQLTDTQYF
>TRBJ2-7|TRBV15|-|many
TGTGCCACCAGCAGAGACATACATACCGAGCAGTACTTC
CATSRDIHTEQYF
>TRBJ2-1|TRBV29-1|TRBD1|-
TGCAGCGCTGAGGACAGGGGGGACTACAATGAGCAGTTCTTC
CSAEDRGDYNEQFF
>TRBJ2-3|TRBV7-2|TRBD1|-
TGTGCCAGCAGCTTAGTGGGACAGGTGGGGGCAGATACGCAGTATTTT
CASSLVGQVGADTQYF
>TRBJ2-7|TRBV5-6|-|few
TGTGCCAGCAGCTCGCTTAGTCTGGGGGGCCACGACGAGCAGTACTTC
CASSSLSLGGHDEQYF
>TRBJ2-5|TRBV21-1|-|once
TGTGCCAGCAGCAAAAGAGACCAGTACTTC
CASSKRDQYF
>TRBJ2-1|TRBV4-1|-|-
TGCGCCAGCAGCCGCGGATACGAGGGCTACGAGCAGTTCTTC
CASSRGYEGYEQFF
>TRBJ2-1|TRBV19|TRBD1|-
TGTGCCAGTAGCCGGACAGGCCACAATGAGCAGTTCTTC
CASSRTGHNEQFF
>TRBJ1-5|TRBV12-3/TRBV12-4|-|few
TGTGCCAGCAGTCAAGTAGGGGGAAAAACGCCCCAGCATTTT
CASSQVGGKTPQHF
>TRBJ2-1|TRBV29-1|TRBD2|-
TGCAGCGTGCGGACTAGCGATTACAATGAGCAGTTCTTC
CSVRTSDYNEQFF
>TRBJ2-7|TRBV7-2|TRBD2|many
TGTGCCAGCAGCTCTAGCGGGAGCCTTTCCTACGAGCAGTACTTC
CASSSSGSLSYEQYF
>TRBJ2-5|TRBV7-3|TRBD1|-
TGTGCCAGCAGCTTAAGGACAGGGGGTCTCTTCGATGAGCAGTACTTC
CASSLRTGGLFDEQYF
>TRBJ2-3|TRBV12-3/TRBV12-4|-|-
TGTGCCAGCAGTTTAGGGGGCAGCGCTCGACCAGATACGCAGTATTTT
CASSLGGSARPDTQYF
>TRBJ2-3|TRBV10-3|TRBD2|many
TGTGCCATCAGGAAAACTAGCGGAACAGATACGCAGTATTTT
CAIRKTSGTDTQYF
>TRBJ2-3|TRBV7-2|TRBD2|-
TGTGCCAGCAGCCCCGGGACTAGCGGGTTCACAGATACGCAGTATTTT
CASSPGTSGFTDTQYF
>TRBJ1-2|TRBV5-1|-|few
TGCGCCAGCAGCTTGGAAGGGGCCCTCGGCTATGGCTACACCTTC
CASSLEGALGYGYTF
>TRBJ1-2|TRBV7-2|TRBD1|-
TGTGCCAGCAGCTTGGTTCTCAGGGGGAGTGGGCGTTATGGCTACACCTTC
CASSLVLRGSGRYGYTF
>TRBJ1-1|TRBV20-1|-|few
TGCAGTGCTAGGCAGGGACTATACACTGAAGCTTTCTTT
CSARQGLYTEAFF
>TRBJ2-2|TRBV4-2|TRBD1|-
TGTGCCAGCAGCCAAGGTCCAGGGGGCAGGGAGCTGTTTTTT
CASSQGPGGRELFF
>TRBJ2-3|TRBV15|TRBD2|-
TGTGCCACCAGCAGACCTAGCGGGGGAATCACAGATACGCAGTATTTT
CATSRPSGGITDTQYF
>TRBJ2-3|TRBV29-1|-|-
TGCAGCGTTGATTCGGGTGATCCGGGCACAGATACGCAGTATTTT
CSVDSGDPGTDTQYF
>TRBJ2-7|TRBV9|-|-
TGTGCCAGCAGCGTAGGTGGAGCGGTTTACGAGCAGTACTTC
CASSVGGAVYEQYF
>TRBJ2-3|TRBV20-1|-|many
TGCAGTGCTAGACACATTCCCTCCGGAGCAGATACGCAGTATTTT
CSARHIPSGADTQYF
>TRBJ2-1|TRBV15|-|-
TGTGCCACCAGCAATGTGAATGAGCAGTTCTTC
CATSNVNEQFF
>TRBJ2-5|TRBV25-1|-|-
TGTGCCAGCAGTGTTAAGAGACAGTCTCAAGAGACCCAGTACTTC
CASSVKRQSQETQYF
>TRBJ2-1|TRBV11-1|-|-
TGTGCCAGCAGCTTAGAATTAACGAGCTCCTACAATGAGCAGTTCTTC
CASSLELTSSYNEQFF
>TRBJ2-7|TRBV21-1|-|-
TGTGCCAGCAGCAAAGAGGCAGGGTACGGGCAGCAGTACTTC
CASSKEAGYGQQYF
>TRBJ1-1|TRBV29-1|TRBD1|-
TGCAGCGTGGGGACAGTTCGCACTGAAGCTTTCTTT
CSVGTVRTEAFF